Reported below is one TCR beta chain. This specimen comes from a study of blood T cell repertoires in COVID-19. About the research overall: Whether acute or convalescent, the COVID-19 samples came from the United States, Italy and Spain. In each case, the material was cDNA or gDNA derived from T cells, B-cell-depleted T cells, or PBMCs.

The data were produced by immunoSEQ multiplex PCR, yet TCRdb's version contains in-frame clones alone and is incomplete. The top ten clones hold over 3.5% of a sample with hundreds of thousands of clones, around four fifths of them seen once. Between the trimmed V and J ends, which lost 7 bases and 6 bases, there was a span of 15 bases. Germline V gene lookup returns CDR1 MNHEY and CDR2 SVGAGI. The CDR3 is made up of 13 amino acids. This receptor was obtained from a woman aged 45-60 years with active or convalescent COVID-19. V is TRBV6-5 and J is TRBJ1-2; weak D call: TRBD1 (6 bases). The sample taken for sequencing was peripheral blood. CDR3 in amino acids: CASTNPGVDGYTF. In nucleotides, the CDR3 is TGTGCCAGCACCAACCCAGGGGTGGATGGCTACACCTTC.